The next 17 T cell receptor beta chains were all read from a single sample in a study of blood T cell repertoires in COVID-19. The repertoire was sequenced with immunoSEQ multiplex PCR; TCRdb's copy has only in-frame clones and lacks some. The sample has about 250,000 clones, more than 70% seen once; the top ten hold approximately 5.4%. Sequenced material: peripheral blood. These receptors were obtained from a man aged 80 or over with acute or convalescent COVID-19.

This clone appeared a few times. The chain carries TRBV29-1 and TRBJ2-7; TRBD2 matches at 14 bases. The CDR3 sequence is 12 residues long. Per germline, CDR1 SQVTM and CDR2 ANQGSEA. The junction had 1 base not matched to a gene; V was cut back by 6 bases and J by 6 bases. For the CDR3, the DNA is TGCAGCGTCGGGACTAGCGGGAGCGAGCAGTACTTC. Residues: CSVGTSGSEQYF.

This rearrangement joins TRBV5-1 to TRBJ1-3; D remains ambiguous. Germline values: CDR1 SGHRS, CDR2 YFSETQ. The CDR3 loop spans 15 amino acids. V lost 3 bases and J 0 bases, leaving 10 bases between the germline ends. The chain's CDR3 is CASSSAGRSGNTIYF. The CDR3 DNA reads TGCGCCAGCAGCTCGGCGGGCCGCTCTGGAAACACCATATATTTT.

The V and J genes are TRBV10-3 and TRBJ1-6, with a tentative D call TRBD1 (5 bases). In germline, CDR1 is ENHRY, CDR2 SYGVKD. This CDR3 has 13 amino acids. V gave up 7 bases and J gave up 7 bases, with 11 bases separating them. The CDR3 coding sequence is TGTGCCATCAATCAGGGCCCGAATTCACCCCTCCACTTT. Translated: CAINQGPNSPLHF.

CDR3: CASSRIDREGYTF. In DNA, the CDR3 is TGTGCCAGTAGTAGAATCGACAGGGAAGGCTACACCTTC. This sequence joins TRBV19 and TRBJ1-2; 7 bases fit TRBD1. With 4 bases clipped from V and 8 bases from J, the junction kept 7 bases outside the gene matches. The germline gives CDR1 LNHDA, CDR2 SQIVND (reference sequence). CDR3 length equals 13 residues.

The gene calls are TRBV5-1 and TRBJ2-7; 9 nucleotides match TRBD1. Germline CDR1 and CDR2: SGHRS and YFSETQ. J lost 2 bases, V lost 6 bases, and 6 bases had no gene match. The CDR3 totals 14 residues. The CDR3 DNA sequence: TGCGCCAGCACACGTACAGGGGGCCCCTACGAGCAGTACTTC. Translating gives CASTRTGGPYEQYF.

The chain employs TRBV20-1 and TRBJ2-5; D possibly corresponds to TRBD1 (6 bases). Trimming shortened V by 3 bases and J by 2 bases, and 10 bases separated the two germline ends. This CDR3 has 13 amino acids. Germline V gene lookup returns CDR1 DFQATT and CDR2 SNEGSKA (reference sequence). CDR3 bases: TGCAGTGCTAGTTCAGGGGTACAAGAGACCCAGTACTTC. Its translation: CSASSGVQETQYF.

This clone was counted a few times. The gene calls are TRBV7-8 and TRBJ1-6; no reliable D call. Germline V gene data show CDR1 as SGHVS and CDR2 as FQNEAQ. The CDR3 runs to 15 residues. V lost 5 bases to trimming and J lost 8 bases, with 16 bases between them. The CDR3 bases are TGTGCCAGCAGCAGAACAGTTTCCTCCGATTCACCCCTCCACTTT. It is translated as CASSRTVSSDSPLHF.

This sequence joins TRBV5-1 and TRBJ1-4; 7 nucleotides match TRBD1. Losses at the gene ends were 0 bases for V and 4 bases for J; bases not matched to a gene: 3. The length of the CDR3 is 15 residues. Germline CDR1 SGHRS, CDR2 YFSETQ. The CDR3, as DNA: TGCGCCAGCAGCTTGGAGGGACAGCGTAATGAAAAACTGTTTTTT. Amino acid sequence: CASSLEGQRNEKLFF.

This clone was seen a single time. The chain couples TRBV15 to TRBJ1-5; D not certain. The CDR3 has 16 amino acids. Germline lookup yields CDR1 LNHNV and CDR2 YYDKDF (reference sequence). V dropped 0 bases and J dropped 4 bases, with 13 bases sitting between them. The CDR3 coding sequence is TGTGCCACCAGCAGAGAATGGGCCCTCCGAAATCAGCCCCAGCATTTT. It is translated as CATSREWALRNQPQHF.

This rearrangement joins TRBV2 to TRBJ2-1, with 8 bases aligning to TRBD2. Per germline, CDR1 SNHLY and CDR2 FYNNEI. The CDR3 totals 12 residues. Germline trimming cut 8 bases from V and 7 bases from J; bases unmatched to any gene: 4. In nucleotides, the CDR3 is TGTGCCAGCGATAGCGGGGCAAATGAGCAGTTCTTC. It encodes CASDSGANEQFF.

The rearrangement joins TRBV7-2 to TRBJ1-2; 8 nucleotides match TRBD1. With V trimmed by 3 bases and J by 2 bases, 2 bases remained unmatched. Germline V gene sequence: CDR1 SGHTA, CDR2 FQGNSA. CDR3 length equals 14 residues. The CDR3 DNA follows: TGTGCCAGCAGCTTGGACAGGGTGAACTATGGCTACACCTTC. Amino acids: CASSLDRVNYGYTF.

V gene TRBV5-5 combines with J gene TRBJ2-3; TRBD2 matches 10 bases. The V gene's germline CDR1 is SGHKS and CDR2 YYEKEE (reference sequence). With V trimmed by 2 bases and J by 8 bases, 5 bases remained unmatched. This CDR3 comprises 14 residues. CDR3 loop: CASSFGTSEGTQYF. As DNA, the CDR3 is TGTGCCAGCAGCTTCGGGACTAGCGAAGGTACGCAGTATTTT.

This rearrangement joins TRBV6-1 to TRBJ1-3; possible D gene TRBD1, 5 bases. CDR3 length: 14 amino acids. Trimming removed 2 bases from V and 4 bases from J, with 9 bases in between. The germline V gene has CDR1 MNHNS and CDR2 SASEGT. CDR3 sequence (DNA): TGTGCCAGCAGTGAACAGGGCTGGGGAAACACCATATATTTT. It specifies CASSEQGWGNTIYF.

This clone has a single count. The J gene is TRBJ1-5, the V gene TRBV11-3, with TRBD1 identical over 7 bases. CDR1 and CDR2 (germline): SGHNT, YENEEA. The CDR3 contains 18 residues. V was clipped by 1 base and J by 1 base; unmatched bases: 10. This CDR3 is CASSLVGTAGWSNQPQHF. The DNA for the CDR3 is TGTGCCAGCAGCTTAGTGGGGACAGCGGGTTGGAGCAATCAGCCCCAGCATTTT.

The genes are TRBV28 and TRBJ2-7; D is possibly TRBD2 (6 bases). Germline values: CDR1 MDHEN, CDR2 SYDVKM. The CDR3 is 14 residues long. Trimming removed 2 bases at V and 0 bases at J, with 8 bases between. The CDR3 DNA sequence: TGTGCCAGCAGTTTAGCGGGAAGCTCCTACGAGCAGTACTTC. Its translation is CASSLAGSSYEQYF.

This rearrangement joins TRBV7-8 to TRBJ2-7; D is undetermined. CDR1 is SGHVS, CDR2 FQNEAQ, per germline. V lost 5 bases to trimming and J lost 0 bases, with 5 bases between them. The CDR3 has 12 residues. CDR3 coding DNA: TGTGCCAGCAGCCCCATCTCCTACGAGCAGTACTTC. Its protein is CASSPISYEQYF.

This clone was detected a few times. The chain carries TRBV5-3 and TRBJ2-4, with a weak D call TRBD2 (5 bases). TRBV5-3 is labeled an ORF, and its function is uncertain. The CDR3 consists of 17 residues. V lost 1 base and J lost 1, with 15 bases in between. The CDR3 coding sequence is TGTGCCAGAAGCTTGTTTGCGCGGAGGTTGGCCAAAAACATTCAGTACTTC. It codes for CARSLFARRLAKNIQYF.